This T cell receptor (beta chain) is drawn from a study of fetal regulatory T cell absence and autoimmunity. General study findings and limits: Some top pancreas TCR clones were over 80-fold enriched versus cord blood. The oligoclonal enrichment was interpreted as supporting antigen-driven pancreatic autoimmunity before birth in IPEX syndrome.

Trimming took off 4 bases at V and 0 bases at J, with 8 bases between the two ends. The germline V gene encodes CDR1 SGHRS and CDR2 YFSETQ. This CDR3 comprises 13 residues. About this clone: Its antigen is currently unknown.

The assay was immunoSEQ multiplex PCR, and TCRdb's table has in-frame clones only and misses some. The table has about 95,000 clones, about two thirds seen once. V and J are TRBV5-1 and TRBJ2-7; D ambiguous. The material sequenced was pancreas tissue. This TCR came from a male donor with IPEX syndrome. The CDR3 sequence is CASSPVDSYEQYF. The CDR3 DNA sequence: TGCGCCAGCAGCCCGGTGGACTCCTACGAGCAGTACTTC. The whole variable domain, remainder taken from reference TRBV5-1 and TRBJ2-7, is KAGVTQTPRYLIKTRGQQVTLSCSPISGHRSVSWYQQTPGQGLQFLFEYFSETQRNKGNFPGRFSGRQFSNSRSEMNVSTLELGDSALYLCASSPVDSYEQYFGPGTRLTVT.